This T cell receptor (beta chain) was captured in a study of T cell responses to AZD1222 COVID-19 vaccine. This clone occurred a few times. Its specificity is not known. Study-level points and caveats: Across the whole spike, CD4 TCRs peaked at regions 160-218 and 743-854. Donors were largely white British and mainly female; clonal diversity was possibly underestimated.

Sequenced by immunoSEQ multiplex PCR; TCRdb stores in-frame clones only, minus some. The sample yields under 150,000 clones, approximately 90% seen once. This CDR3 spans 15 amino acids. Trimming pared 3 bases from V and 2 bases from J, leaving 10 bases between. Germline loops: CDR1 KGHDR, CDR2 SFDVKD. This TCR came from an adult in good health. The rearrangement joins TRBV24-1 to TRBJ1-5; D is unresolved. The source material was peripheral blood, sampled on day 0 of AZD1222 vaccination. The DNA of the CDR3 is TGTGCCACCAGTGATCCCTCAGCTGGCAATCAGCCCCAGCATTTT. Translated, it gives CATSDPSAGNQPQHF.